A single sample is the source of the 19 T cell receptor beta chains below, sequenced in a study of Graves' ophthalmopathy and Graves' hyperthyroidism. TCR beta CDR3 amplification used RNA transcripts. First-round RT-PCR with HTBI primers preceded a second-round multiplex PCR. TCRdb recomputed calls from the multiplex PCR reads with MiXCR, one row per CDR3 protein. The table lists 260,000 or so distinct CDR3 sequences, 45% of them singletons. The material sequenced was peripheral blood. These receptors were taken from an adult man with Graves' ophthalmopathy.

Only a few counts were recorded for this clonotype. The chain links TRBV2 to TRBJ1-6; 7 nucleotides line up with TRBD1. Germline CDR1 and CDR2: SNHLY and FYNNEI. The CDR3 totals 14 residues. J gave up 8 bases and V 5 bases, and 6 bases lay outside the gene matches. The CDR3: CASSSTGPDSPLHF. CDR3 nucleotides: TGTGCCAGCAGTTCGACAGGGCCTGATTCACCCCTCCACTTT.

This clonotype was detected only a few times. The V and J genes are TRBV7-2 and TRBJ1-2; D is undetermined. V was clipped by 5 bases and J by 2 bases, with 6 bases between them. Germline V CDR1 and CDR2: SGHTA, FQGNSA. The CDR3 is 12 amino acids. The CDR3 protein is CASSNLNYGYTF. As DNA, the CDR3 is TGTGCCAGCAGCAACCTCAACTATGGCTACACCTTC.

The chain has TRBV7-9 and TRBJ2-7; 10 bases line up with TRBD1. The CDR3 has 14 amino acids. J lost 4 bases, V lost 5 bases, and 5 bases had no gene match. Germline V gene sequence: CDR1 SEHNR, CDR2 FQNEAQ (reference sequence). The CDR3 protein is CASSVTGGAYEQYF. The CDR3 region has the DNA TGTGCCAGCAGCGTGACAGGGGGCGCATACGAGCAGTACTTC.

The genes are TRBV10-3 and TRBJ2-2; D perhaps matches TRBD2 (6 bases). V lost 3 bases and J 5 bases, leaving 10 bases between the germline ends. This CDR3 contains 14 residues. The germline V gene has CDR1 ENHRY and CDR2 SYGVKD. The CDR3 sequence is CAISDSRGTGELFF. The CDR3 coding sequence is TGTGCCATCAGTGATAGTCGGGGGACCGGGGAGCTGTTTTTT.

CDR3 DNA: TGTGCCAGCAGCTTGCCAAATGTCAGGGGAGGGGAGCAGTACTTC. Translated: CASSLPNVRGGEQYF. The chain employs TRBV5-4 and TRBJ2-7; possible D gene TRBD2, 7 bases. Germline V CDR1 and CDR2: SGHNT, YYREEE (reference sequence). Trimming pared 1 base from V and 7 bases from J, leaving 18 bases between. CDR3 length: 15 residues.

The chain carries TRBV11-2 and TRBJ2-7; D is perhaps TRBD1 (6 bases). The CDR3 spans 17 residues. Trimming took 5 bases from V and 3 from J, leaving 23 bases between them. CDR1 SGHAT and CDR2 FQNNGV come from the germline V gene. The CDR3 region has the DNA TGTGCCAGCAGCACCGTCGAGTGGGGCAGGGGTCACTACGAGCAGTACTTC. Its protein product is CASSTVEWGRGHYEQYF.

Only a few counts were recorded for this clonotype. This chain joins TRBV19 and TRBJ1-2, with TRBD1 matching over 7 bases. CDR1 is LNHDA, CDR2 SQIVND, per germline (reference sequence). This CDR3 contains 12 residues. Trimming removed 8 bases from V and 7 bases from J; junction bases left unmatched: 7. CDR3 nucleotide sequence: TGTGCCAGTCGACGACAGGGCGGTGGCTACACCTTC. It codes for CASRRQGGGYTF.

J is TRBJ2-5 and V is TRBV3-1, with D unclear. The CDR3 spans 14 residues. V lost 4 bases to trimming and J lost 1 base, with 10 bases between them. Germline lookup yields CDR1 LGHDT and CDR2 YNNKEL (reference sequence). CDR3 sequence (DNA): TGTGCCAGCAGCCGTTCAGAGATCCAAGAGACCCAGTACTTC. Translating it yields CASSRSEIQETQYF.

This clonotype was counted between two and nine times. This chain connects TRBV5-1 to TRBJ1-1, with D perhaps TRBD1 (6 bases). There are 15 residues in the CDR3. The germline gives CDR1 SGHRS, CDR2 YFSETQ. V lost 0 bases to trimming and J lost 0 bases, with 9 bases between them. CDR3 nucleotides: TGCGCCAGCAGCTTGGCTCAGGGGATGAACACTGAAGCTTTCTTT. The encoded protein is CASSLAQGMNTEAFF.

A single count supports this clonotype. V and J are TRBV12-3 or TRBV12-4 and TRBJ2-5; D unresolved. This CDR3 has 8 residues. Trimming took 8 bases from V and 10 from J, leaving 5 bases between them. The CDR3 nucleotides read TGTGCCAGCTCTGGCCAGTACTTC. This encodes CASSGQYF.

V usage is TRBV5-1 and J usage is TRBJ1-1; TRBD1 is a possible D gene (6 bases). Germline V CDR1 and CDR2: SGHRS, YFSETQ. This CDR3 contains 13 residues. Trimming took 4 bases from V and 4 from J, leaving 11 bases between them. CDR3 DNA: TGCGCCAGCAGCCAACCGGACAGCACTGAAGCTTTCTTT. This encodes CASSQPDSTEAFF.

This clonotype appeared many times. This chain uses TRBV25-1 with TRBJ1-2; D perhaps matches TRBD1 (5 bases). The CDR3 length is 12 residues. Germline V gene lookup returns CDR1 MGHDK and CDR2 SYGVNS. V lost 3 bases, J lost 5 bases, and 7 bases lay in between. The DNA of the CDR3 is TGTGCCAGCAGTGATCCAGGGTATGGCTACACCTTC. Translation: CASSDPGYGYTF.

With respect to this clonotype: A clone one base away is much larger, so this may be a read error. The chain combines TRBV5-8 with TRBJ2-7; D may be TRBD2 (6 bases). Germline-derived CDR1 and CDR2 are SGHTS and YDEGEE. Trimming took off 3 bases at V and 3 bases at J, with 10 bases between the two ends. The CDR3 extends over 13 amino acids. The CDR3 spells CASSCGTHYEQYF. CDR3 nucleotides: TGTGCCAGCAGCTGCGGGACTCACTACGAGCAGTACTTC.

To note about this clonotype: Germline is not matched at one junction end, which may reflect a read error. The chain combines TRBV10-1 with TRBJ1-1, with TRBD1 identical over 8 bases. The CDR3 extends over 15 amino acids. Germline-derived CDR1 and CDR2 are WNHNN and SYGVQD (reference sequence). The CDR3 loop is CASSASGTGNTEAFF. The DNA for the CDR3 is TGTGCCAGCAGTGCCTCCGGGACAGGGAACACTGAAGCTTTCTTT.

The V gene is TRBV25-1, the J gene TRBJ2-7, with 8 bases lining up with TRBD2. From germline, CDR1 is MGHDK and CDR2 SYGVNS. Trimming at V came to 4 bases and at J to 4 bases, leaving 15 bases not matched to a gene. The CDR3 consists of 17 residues. CDR3 in amino acids: CASSGETRAGGKYEQYF. The CDR3 DNA sequence: TGTGCCAGCAGTGGCGAAACTCGGGCGGGGGGTAAATACGAGCAGTACTTC.

The V and J genes are TRBV29-1 and TRBJ1-1; a possible D gene is TRBD1 (5 bases). V was trimmed by 7 bases and J by 0 bases, leaving 15 bases between them. Germline V gene data show CDR1 as SQVTM and CDR2 as ANQGSEA. The CDR3 covers 14 residues. The CDR3 sequence: CSAQNPGVNTEAFF. As DNA, the CDR3 is TGCAGCGCCCAAAATCCGGGGGTGAACACTGAAGCTTTCTTT.

This clonotype has more than one count but fewer than ten. This chain links TRBV12-3 or TRBV12-4 with TRBJ1-1; D uncertain. There are 13 residues in the CDR3. The V gene lost 3 bases and the J gene lost 4 bases, with 9 bases spanning the gap. CDR3 loop: CASSLSKSTEAFF. The CDR3, as DNA: TGTGCCAGCAGTTTGTCGAAAAGCACTGAAGCTTTCTTT.

Turning to this clonotype: Germline is not matched at one junction end, which may reflect a read error. The CDR3 is CSSSLNDGPGYTF. The CDR3 DNA reads as TGTTCCAGCAGTTTAAACGATGGCCCTGGCTACACCTTC. This chain joins TRBV12-3 or TRBV12-4 and TRBJ1-2; D call uncertain. The CDR3 extends over 13 amino acids.

This clonotype was counted a single time. With a much larger clone just one base away, this may be a read error. The V call is TRBV29-1, the J call TRBJ1-4; 9 nucleotides line up with TRBD1. This CDR3 is built from 13 residues. Per the germline V gene, CDR1 is SQVTM and CDR2 is ANQGSEA. The CDR3 reads CSAGTGLSEKLYF. CDR3 nucleotides: TGCAGCGCGGGGACAGGGTTGAGTGAAAAACTGTATTTT.